The 2 T cell receptor beta chains presented below share a single source sample, sequenced in a study of shared clonotypes between healthy human individuals. Positively selected for CCR7, the CD45RO-negative cells used as naive CD8 cells excluded terminally differentiated effector memory CD45RA+ cells. Generated by immunoSEQ multiplex PCR, the TCRdb table keeps only in-frame clones and is missing some. Of around 1,900,000 clones detected, around 93% appear once; the ten largest clones hold around 1.7%. Sequenced material: naive CD8+ T cells from PBMCs. The receptors were sampled from a man younger than 30 in good health. Some clones in this sample may be carry-over from other donors' samples.

The rearrangement uses TRBV7-6 and TRBJ2-2, with TRBD2 matching 8 bases. This CDR3 comprises 15 residues. Germline V CDR1 and CDR2: SGHVS, FNYEAQ. The junction had 4 bases not matched to a gene; V was cut back by 3 bases and J by 4 bases. DNA of the CDR3: TGTGCCAGCAGCTTCGCGGGAGGTGCCACCGGGGAGCTGTTTTTT. Translation: CASSFAGGATGELFF. The full variable domain, completed using reference TRBV7-6 and TRBJ2-2, is GAGVSQSPRYKVTKRGQDVALRCDPISGHVSLYWYRQALGQGPEFLTYFNYEAQQDKSGLPNDRFSAERPEGSISTLTIQRTEQRDSAMYRCASSFAGGATGELFFGEGSRLTVL.

The rearrangement joins TRBV20-1 to TRBJ2-7; maybe TRBD1 (6 bases). This CDR3 contains 11 residues. The germline CDR1 and CDR2 sequences are DFQATT and SNEGSKA (reference sequence). Trimming shortened V by 6 bases and J by 12 bases, and 18 bases separated the two germline ends. The CDR3 loop is CSADRLRDGYF. CDR3 sequence (DNA): TGCAGTGCCGACAGGCTGAGGGACGGGTACTTC.